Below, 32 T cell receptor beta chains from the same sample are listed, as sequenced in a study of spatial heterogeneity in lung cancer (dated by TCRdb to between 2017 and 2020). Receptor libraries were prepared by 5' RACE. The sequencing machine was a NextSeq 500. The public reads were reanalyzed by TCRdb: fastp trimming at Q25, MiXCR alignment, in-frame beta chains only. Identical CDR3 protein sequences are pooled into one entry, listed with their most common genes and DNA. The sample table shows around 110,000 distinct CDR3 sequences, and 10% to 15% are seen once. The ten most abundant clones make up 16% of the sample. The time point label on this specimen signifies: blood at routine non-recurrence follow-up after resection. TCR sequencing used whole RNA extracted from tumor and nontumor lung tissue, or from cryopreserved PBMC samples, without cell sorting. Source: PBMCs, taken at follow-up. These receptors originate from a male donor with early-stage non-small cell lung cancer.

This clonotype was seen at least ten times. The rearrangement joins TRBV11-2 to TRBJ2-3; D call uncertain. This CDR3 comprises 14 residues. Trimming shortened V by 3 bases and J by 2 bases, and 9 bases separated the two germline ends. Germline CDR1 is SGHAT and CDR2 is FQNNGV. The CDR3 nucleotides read TGTGCCAGCAGCTTGGAACCCTACACAGATACGCAGTATTTT. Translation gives CASSLEPYTDTQYF.

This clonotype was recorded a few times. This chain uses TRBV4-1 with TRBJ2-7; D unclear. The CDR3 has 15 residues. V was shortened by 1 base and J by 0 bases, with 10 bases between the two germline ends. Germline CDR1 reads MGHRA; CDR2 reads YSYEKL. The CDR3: CASSQVDKSSYEQYF. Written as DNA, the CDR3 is TGCGCCAGCAGCCAAGTGGATAAAAGCTCCTACGAGCAGTACTTC.

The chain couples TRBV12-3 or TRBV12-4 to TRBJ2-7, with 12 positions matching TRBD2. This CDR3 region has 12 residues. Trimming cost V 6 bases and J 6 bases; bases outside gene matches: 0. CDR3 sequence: CASRGLAGEQYF. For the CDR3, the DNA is TGTGCCAGCAGGGGACTAGCGGGCGAGCAGTACTTC.

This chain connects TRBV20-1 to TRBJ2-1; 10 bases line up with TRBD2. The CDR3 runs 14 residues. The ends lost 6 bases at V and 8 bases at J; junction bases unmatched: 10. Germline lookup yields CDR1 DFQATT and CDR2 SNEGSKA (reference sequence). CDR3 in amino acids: CSAPGAGGPDEQFF. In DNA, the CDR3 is TGCAGTGCCCCGGGAGCGGGGGGGCCGGATGAGCAGTTCTTC.

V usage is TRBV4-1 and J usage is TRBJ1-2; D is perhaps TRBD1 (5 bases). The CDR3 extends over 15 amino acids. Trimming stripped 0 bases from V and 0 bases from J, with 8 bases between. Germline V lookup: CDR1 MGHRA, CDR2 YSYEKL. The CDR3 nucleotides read TGCGCCAGCAGCCAAGATCCGACAGCTAACTATGGCTACACCTTC. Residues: CASSQDPTANYGYTF.

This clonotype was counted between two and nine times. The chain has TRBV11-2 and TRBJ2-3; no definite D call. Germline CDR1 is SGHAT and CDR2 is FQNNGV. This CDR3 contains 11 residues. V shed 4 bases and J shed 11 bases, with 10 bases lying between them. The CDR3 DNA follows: TGTGCCAGCAGCTCCTCCTCCATGCAGTATTTT. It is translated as CASSSSSMQYF.

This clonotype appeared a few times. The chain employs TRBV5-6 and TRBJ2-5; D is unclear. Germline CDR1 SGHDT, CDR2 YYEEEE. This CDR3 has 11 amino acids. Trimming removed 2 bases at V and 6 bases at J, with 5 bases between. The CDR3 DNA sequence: TGTGCCAGCAGCTTCCGAAAGACCCAGTACTTC. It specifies CASSFRKTQYF.

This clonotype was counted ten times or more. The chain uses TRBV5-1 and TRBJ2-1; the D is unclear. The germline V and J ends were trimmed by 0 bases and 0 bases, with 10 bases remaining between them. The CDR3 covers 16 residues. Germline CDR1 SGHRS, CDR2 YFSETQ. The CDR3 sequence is CASSLAVQSSYNEQFF. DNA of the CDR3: TGCGCCAGCAGCTTGGCGGTACAAAGCTCCTACAATGAGCAGTTCTTC. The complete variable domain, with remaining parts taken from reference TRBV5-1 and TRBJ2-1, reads KAGVTQTPRYLIKTRGQQVTLSCSPISGHRSVSWYQQTPGQGLQFLFEYFSETQRNKGNFPGRFSGRQFSNSRSEMNVSTLELGDSALYLCASSLAVQSSYNEQFFGPGTRLTVL.

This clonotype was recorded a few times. The CDR3 sequence is CASSLKRGGNSPLHF. The CDR3 DNA is TGTGCCAGCAGTCTAAAGAGGGGAGGAAATTCACCCCTCCACTTT. The V call is TRBV2, the J call TRBJ1-6, with D maybe TRBD1 (5 bases). This CDR3 is 15 amino acids long. V lost 5 bases, J lost 7 bases, and 15 bases lay in between. Looked up from germline, CDR1 is SNHLY and CDR2 is FYNNEI.

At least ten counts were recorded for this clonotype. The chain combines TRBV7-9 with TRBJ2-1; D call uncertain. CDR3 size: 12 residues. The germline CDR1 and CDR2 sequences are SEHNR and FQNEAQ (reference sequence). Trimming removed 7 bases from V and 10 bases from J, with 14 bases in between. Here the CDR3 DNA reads TGTGCCAGCACCCGGTCAACCGGGGAGCAGTTCTTC. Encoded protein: CASTRSTGEQFF.

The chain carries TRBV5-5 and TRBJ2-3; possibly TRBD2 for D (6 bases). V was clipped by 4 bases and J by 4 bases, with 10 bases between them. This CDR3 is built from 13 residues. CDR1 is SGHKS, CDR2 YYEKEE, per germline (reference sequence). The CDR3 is CASSPPGADTQYF. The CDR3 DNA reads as TGTGCCAGCAGCCCGCCGGGGGCAGATACGCAGTATTTT.

The CDR3 sequence: CASSLNTVTGVYEQYF. As DNA, the CDR3 is TGTGCCAGCAGTTTAAACACAGTCACGGGAGTCTACGAGCAGTACTTC. The chain recombines TRBV28 with TRBJ2-7, with a possible D match to TRBD2 (6 bases). Germline V gene sequence: CDR1 MDHEN, CDR2 SYDVKM. This CDR3 contains 16 residues. V lost 2 bases and J lost 3, with 17 bases in between.

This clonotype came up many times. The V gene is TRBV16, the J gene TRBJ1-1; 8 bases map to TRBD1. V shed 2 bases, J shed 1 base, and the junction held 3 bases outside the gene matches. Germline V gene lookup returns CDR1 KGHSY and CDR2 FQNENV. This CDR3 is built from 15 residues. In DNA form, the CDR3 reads TGTGCCAGCAGCCAACCAGACAGGGGGAACACTGAAGCTTTCTTT. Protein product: CASSQPDRGNTEAFF. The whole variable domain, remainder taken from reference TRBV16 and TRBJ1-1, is GEEVAQTPKHLVRGEGQKAKLYCAPIKGHSYVFWYQQVLKNEFKFLISFQNENVFDETGMPKERFSAKCLPNSPCSLEIQATKLEDSAVYFCASSQPDRGNTEAFFGQGTRLTVV.

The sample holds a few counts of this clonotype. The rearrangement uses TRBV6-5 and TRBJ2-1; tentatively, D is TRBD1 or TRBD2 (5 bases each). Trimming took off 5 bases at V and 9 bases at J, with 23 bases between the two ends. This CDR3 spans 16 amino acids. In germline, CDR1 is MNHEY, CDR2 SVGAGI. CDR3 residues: CASSRSRDRGPGEQFF. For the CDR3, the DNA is TGTGCCAGCAGTCGGTCACGGGACCGTGGTCCGGGTGAGCAGTTCTTC.

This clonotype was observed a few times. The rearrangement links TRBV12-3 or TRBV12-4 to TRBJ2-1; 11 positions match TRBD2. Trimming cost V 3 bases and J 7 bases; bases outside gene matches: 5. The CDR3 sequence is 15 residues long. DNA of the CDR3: TGTGCCAGCAGTTTTTCGGCTAGCGGGGGGAATGAGCAGTTCTTC. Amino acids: CASSFSASGGNEQFF.

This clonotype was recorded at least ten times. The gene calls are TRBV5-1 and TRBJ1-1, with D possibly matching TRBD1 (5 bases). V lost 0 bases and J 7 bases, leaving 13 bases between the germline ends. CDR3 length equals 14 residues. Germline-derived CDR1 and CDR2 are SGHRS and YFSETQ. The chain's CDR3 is CASSLGDSRDEAFF. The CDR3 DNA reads TGCGCCAGCAGCTTGGGGGACTCTCGAGATGAAGCTTTCTTT.

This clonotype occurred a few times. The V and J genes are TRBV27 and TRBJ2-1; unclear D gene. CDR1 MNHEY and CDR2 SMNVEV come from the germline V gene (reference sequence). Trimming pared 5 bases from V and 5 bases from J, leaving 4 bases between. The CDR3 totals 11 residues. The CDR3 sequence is CASSRNNEQFF. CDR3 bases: TGTGCCAGCAGTAGGAACAATGAGCAGTTCTTC.

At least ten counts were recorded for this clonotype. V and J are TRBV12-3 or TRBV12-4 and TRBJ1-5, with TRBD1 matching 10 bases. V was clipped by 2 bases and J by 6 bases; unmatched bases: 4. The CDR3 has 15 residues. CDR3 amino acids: CASSLMTGGRQPQHF. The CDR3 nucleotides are TGTGCCAGCAGTTTAATGACAGGGGGCCGTCAGCCCCAGCATTTT.

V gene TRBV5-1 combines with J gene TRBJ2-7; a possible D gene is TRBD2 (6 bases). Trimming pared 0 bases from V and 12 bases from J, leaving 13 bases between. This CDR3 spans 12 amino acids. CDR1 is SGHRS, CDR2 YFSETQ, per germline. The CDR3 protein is CASSLGQGGRYF. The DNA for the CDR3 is TGCGCCAGCAGCTTGGGGCAGGGAGGTCGGTACTTC.

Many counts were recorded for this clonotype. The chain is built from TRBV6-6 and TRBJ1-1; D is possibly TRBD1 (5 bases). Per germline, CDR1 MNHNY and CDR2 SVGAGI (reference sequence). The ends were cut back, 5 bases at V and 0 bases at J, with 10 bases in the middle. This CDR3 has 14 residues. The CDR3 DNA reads TGTGCCAGCAGTCCGGGACTACTGAACACTGAAGCTTTCTTT. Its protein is CASSPGLLNTEAFF.

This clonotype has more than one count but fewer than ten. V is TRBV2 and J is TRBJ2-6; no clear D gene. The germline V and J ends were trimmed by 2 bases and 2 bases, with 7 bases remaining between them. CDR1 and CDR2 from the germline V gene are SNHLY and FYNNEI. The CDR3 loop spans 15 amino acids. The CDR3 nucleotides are TGTGCCAGCAGTGAATGGGATGCTGGGGCCAACGTCCTGACTTTC. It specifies CASSEWDAGANVLTF.

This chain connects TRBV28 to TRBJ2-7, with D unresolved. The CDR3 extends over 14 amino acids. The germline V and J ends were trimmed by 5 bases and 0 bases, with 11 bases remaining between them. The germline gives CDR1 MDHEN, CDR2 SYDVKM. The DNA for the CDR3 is TGTGCCAGCAGTCCCCACAGCGACTCCTACGAGCAGTACTTC. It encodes CASSPHSDSYEQYF.

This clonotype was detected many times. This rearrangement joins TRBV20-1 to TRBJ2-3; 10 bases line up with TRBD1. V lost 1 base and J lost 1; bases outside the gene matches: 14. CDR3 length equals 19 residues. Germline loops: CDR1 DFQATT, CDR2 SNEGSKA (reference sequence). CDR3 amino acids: CSARVRDRGNLPRTDTQYF. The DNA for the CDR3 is TGCAGTGCTAGAGTGCGGGACAGGGGAAATCTGCCTCGCACAGATACGCAGTATTTT.

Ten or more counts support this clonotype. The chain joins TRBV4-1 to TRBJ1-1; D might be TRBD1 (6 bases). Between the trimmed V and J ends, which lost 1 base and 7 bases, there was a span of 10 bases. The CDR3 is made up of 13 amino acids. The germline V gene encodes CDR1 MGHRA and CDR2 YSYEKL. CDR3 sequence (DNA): TGCGCCAGCAGCCAAGGCGTACAGGGTGAAGCTTTCTTT. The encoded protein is CASSQGVQGEAFF.

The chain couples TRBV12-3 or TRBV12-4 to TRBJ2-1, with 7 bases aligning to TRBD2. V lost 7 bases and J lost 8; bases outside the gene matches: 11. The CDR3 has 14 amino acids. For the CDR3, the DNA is TGTGCCAGCATGAGAGCGGGGACCCGGGATGAGCAGTTCTTC. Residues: CASMRAGTRDEQFF.

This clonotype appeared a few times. As DNA, the CDR3 is TGTGCCTGGACCCGTGTGGACGGGACCAACGAGCAGTACTTC. Translation gives CAWTRVDGTNEQYF. The V gene is TRBV30, the J gene TRBJ2-7; TRBD1 or TRBD2 may be the D gene (5 bases each). CDR1 and CDR2 from the germline V gene are GTSNPN and SVGIG (reference sequence). V lost 4 bases to trimming and J lost 5 bases, with 18 bases between them. This CDR3 spans 14 amino acids.

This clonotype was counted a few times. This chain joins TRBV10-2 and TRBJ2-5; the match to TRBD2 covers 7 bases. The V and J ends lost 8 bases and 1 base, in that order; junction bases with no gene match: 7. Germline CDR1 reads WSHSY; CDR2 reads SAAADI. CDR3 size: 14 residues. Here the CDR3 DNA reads TGCGCCAGCGGGGCCGGGACTACCCAAGAGACCCAGTACTTC. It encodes CASGAGTTQETQYF.

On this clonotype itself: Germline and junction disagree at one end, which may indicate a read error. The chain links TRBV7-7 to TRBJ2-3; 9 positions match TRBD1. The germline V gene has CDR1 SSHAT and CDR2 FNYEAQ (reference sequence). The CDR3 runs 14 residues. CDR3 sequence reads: CASSLAGQGDTQYF. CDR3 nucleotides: TGTGCTAGCAGCTTAGCTGGACAGGGGGATACGCAGTATTTT.

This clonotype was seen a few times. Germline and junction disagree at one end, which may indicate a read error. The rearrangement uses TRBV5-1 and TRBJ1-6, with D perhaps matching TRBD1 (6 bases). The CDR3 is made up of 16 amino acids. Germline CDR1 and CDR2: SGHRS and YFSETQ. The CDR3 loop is CASSLGSTGTDSLLHF. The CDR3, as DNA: TGCGCCAGCAGCTTGGGATCGACAGGCACGGATTCACTCCTCCACTTT. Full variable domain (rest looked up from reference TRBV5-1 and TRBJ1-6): KAGVTQTPRYLIKTRGQQVTLSCSPISGHRSVSWYQQTPGQGLQFLFEYFSETQRNKGNFPGRFSGRQFSNSRSEMNVSTLELGDSALYLCASSLGSTGTDSLLHFGNGTRLTVT.

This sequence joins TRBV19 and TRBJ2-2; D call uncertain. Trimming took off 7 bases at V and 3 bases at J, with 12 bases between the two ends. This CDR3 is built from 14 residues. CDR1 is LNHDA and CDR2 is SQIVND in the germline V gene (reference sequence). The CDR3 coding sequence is TGTGCCAGTAAGGCCAGGCAGGACACCGGGGAGCTGTTTTTT. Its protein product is CASKARQDTGELFF.

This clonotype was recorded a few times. The CDR3 loop reads CASGGGGGDTQYF. CDR3 nucleotide sequence: TGTGCCAGCGGAGGAGGGGGCGGAGATACGCAGTATTTT. This chain connects TRBV7-2 to TRBJ2-3; TRBD1 might be the D (7 bases). CDR1 and CDR2 (germline): SGHTA, FQGNSA. The V end lost 8 bases, the J end lost 5 bases, and 14 bases lay between the germline ends. The CDR3 is 13 residues long.

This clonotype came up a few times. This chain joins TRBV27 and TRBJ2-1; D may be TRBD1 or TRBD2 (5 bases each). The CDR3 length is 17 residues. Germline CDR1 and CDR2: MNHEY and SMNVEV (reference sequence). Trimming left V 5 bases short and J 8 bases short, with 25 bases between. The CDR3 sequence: CASSPPGGQLGLDEQFF. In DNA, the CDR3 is TGTGCCAGCAGTCCCCCAGGAGGACAATTGGGTTTGGATGAGCAGTTCTTC.